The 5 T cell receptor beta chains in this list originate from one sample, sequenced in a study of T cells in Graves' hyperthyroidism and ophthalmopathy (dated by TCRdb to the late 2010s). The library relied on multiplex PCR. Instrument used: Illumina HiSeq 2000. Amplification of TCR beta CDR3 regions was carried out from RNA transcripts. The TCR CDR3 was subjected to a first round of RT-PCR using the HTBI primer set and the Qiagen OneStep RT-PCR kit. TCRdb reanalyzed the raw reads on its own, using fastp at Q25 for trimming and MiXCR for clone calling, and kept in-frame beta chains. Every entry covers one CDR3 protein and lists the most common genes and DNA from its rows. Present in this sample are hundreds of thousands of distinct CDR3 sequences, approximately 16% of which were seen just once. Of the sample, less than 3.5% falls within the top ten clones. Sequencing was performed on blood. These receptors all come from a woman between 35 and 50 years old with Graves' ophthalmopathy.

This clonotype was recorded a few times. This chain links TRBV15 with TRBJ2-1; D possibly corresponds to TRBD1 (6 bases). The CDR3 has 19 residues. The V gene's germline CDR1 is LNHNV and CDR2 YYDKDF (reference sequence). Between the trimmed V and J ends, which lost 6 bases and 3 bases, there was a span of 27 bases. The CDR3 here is CATRRSNFWQGTDYNEQFF. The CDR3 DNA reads TGTGCCACCAGAAGAAGCAACTTTTGGCAGGGGACGGACTACAATGAGCAGTTCTTC.

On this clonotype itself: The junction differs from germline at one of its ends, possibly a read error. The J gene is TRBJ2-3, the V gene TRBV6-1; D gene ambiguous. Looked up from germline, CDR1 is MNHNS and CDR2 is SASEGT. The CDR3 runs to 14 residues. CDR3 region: CASTKDLSTNTQYF. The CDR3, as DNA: TGTGCCAGCACCAAAGACCTTAGCACAAATACGCAGTATTTT.

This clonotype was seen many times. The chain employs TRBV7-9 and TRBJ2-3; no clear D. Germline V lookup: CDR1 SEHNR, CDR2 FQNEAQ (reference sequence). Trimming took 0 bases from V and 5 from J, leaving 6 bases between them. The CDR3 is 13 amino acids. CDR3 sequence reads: CASSLAVGDTQYF. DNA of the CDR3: TGTGCCAGCAGCTTAGCGGTCGGAGATACGCAGTATTTT.

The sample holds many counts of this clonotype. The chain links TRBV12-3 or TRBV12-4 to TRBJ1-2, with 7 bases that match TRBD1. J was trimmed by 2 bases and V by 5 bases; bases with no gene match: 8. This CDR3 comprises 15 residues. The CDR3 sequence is CASSLARTGNYGYTF. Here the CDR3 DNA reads TGTGCCAGCAGTCTCGCTAGGACAGGCAACTATGGCTACACCTTC.

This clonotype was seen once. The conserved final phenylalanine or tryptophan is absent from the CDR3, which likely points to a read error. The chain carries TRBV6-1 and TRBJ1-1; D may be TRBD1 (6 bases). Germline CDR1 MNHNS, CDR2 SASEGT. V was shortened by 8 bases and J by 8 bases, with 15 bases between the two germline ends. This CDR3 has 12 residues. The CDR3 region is CASGRFGQEAFL. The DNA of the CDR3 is TGTGCCAGCGGCCGATTTGGACAGGAAGCTTTCCTT.